This passage covers 19 T cell receptor beta chains from one sample sequenced in a study of cytomegalovirus exposure and HLA in healthy donors. PCR amplification relied on 60 Vbeta primers (plus 13 Jbeta primers). Clones were sequenced by immunoSEQ multiplex PCR, and TCRdb holds only the in-frame ones, with some missing. The table shows 130,000 or so clones, with 70% to 75% occurring only once. Sequenced material: PBMCs. The receptor source for this set is a young man in good health and CMV-seronegative.

The V and J genes are TRBV4-3 and TRBJ2-7; 7 bases match TRBD1. In germline, CDR1 is LGHNA, CDR2 YSLEER. This CDR3 spans 14 amino acids. The V and J ends lost 3 bases and 2 bases, in that order; junction bases with no gene match: 4. CDR3 amino acids: CASSQRDRAYEQYF. CDR3 DNA: TGCGCCAGCAGCCAGAGGGACAGAGCCTACGAGCAGTACTTC.

This chain connects TRBV6-6 to TRBJ1-1; D uncertain. With 6 bases removed from V and 7 bases from J, the gap between germline ends came to 18 bases. The CDR3 consists of 14 residues. In germline, CDR1 is MNHNY, CDR2 SVGAGI (reference sequence). The CDR3 is CASSSTTQRGEAFF. CDR3 in DNA: TGTGCCAGCAGCTCCACCACCCAACGGGGTGAAGCTTTCTTT.

The chain recombines TRBV7-9 with TRBJ1-1; maybe TRBD1 (5 bases). Trimming shortened V by 6 bases and J by 2 bases, and 13 bases separated the two germline ends. Germline loops: CDR1 SEHNR, CDR2 FQNEAQ (reference sequence). There are 14 residues in the CDR3. The CDR3 region is CASSLGGSNTEAFF. CDR3 DNA: TGTGCCAGCAGTCTCGGGGGAAGTAACACTGAAGCTTTCTTT.

The chain links TRBV9 to TRBJ1-1; TRBD1 agrees at 10 bases. CDR1 and CDR2 from the germline V gene are SGDLS and YYNGEE. The CDR3 has 17 amino acids. V trimming: 0 bases; J trimming: 3 bases; junction bases outside the gene matches: 8. CDR3 loop: CASSVGGTGVGHTEAFF. The CDR3 DNA sequence: TGTGCCAGCAGCGTAGGGGGGACAGGGGTGGGGCACACTGAAGCTTTCTTT.

J is TRBJ2-7 and V is TRBV10-3; D gene unclear. There are 13 residues in the CDR3. The germline V gene encodes CDR1 ENHRY and CDR2 SYGVKD. Trimming took off 4 bases at V and 2 bases at J, with 9 bases between the two ends. The CDR3 DNA sequence: TGTGCCATCAGTGGTACACCGACCTACGAGCAGTACTTC. Protein: CAISGTPTYEQYF.

This rearrangement joins TRBV5-1 to TRBJ1-3; TRBD1 aligns across 9 bases. V was pared by 4 bases and J by 3 bases, with 8 bases of the junction left unmatched. The V gene's germline CDR1 is SGHRS and CDR2 YFSETQ. The CDR3 runs 16 residues. CDR3 DNA sequence: TGCGCCAGCAGCCGGGACAGGGTTACAGGTGGAAACACCATATATTTT. Its protein product is CASSRDRVTGGNTIYF.

V gene TRBV29-1 combines with J gene TRBJ2-7; no firm D call. V lost 0 bases, J lost 4 bases, and 4 bases lay in between. This CDR3 is built from 11 residues. Germline CDR1 SQVTM, CDR2 ANQGSEA. The chain's CDR3 is CSVEELYEQYF. In nucleotides, the CDR3 is TGCAGCGTTGAAGAGTTATACGAGCAGTACTTC.

The V gene is TRBV9, the J gene TRBJ2-1, with TRBD2 matching 7 bases. V shed 2 bases, J shed 4 bases, and the junction held 6 bases outside the gene matches. CDR1 SGDLS and CDR2 YYNGEE come from the germline V gene. The CDR3 loop spans 15 amino acids. The CDR3 spells CASSVGLAEYNEQFF. CDR3 nucleotide sequence: TGTGCCAGCAGCGTTGGGCTAGCGGAGTACAATGAGCAGTTCTTC.

The genes are TRBV7-2 and TRBJ2-3; tentatively, D is TRBD2 (6 bases). The CDR3 is 16 residues long. Germline assignment: CDR1 SGHTA and CDR2 FQGNSA. Deletions cut 1 base from V and 7 bases from J, with 18 bases between. The CDR3 coding sequence is TGTGCCAGCAGCTTAGACGTTAGCGGAGTGGGGCATACGCAGTATTTT. It specifies CASSLDVSGVGHTQYF.

A few counts support this clone. The chain carries TRBV5-1 and TRBJ1-1; 10 positions agree with TRBD1. The germline V gene has CDR1 SGHRS and CDR2 YFSETQ. The trim removed 4 bases at V and 4 bases at J, leaving 7 bases unmatched. This CDR3 contains 15 residues. CDR3 region: CASSGKDRGGTEAFF. The CDR3 bases are TGCGCCAGCAGCGGGAAGGACAGGGGGGGCACTGAAGCTTTCTTT.

The chain recombines TRBV28 with TRBJ2-7; the D is unclear. Germline CDR1 and CDR2: MDHEN and SYDVKM. The V gene lost 2 bases and the J gene lost 7 bases, with 12 bases spanning the gap. The CDR3 is made up of 13 amino acids. CDR3 amino acids: CASSLASPEEQYF. CDR3 in DNA: TGTGCCAGCAGTTTAGCTTCCCCCGAGGAGCAGTACTTC.

The rearrangement uses TRBV5-8 and TRBJ2-1, with D tentatively TRBD2 (5 bases). Germline-derived CDR1 and CDR2 are SGHTS and YDEGEE. The CDR3 totals 17 residues. Trimming pared 4 bases from V and 0 bases from J, leaving 17 bases between. In nucleotides, the CDR3 is TGTGCCAGCAGCAACACTCCTAGCACTGACTCCTACAATGAGCAGTTCTTC. Translation: CASSNTPSTDSYNEQFF.

The chain employs TRBV7-6 and TRBJ2-7; the D gene is possibly TRBD1 (6 bases). Germline V gene data show CDR1 as SGHVS and CDR2 as FNYEAQ. The CDR3 totals 13 residues. V dropped 0 bases and J dropped 6 bases, with 9 bases sitting between them. The CDR3 is CASSLAEGGEQYF. The CDR3 DNA reads as TGTGCCAGCAGCTTAGCCGAAGGGGGCGAGCAGTACTTC.

The chain recombines TRBV30 with TRBJ1-5, with 10 bases matching TRBD1. The germline gives CDR1 GTSNPN, CDR2 SVGIG (reference sequence). V gave up 3 bases and J gave up 6 bases; unmatched junction bases: 8. The CDR3 contains 15 residues. CDR3 DNA sequence: TGTGCCTGGAGCGTACCGGGACAGGGGTTTCAGCCCCAGCATTTT. This encodes CAWSVPGQGFQPQHF.

The chain uses TRBV9 and TRBJ2-3; a weak D match, TRBD2 (6 bases). Per the germline V gene, CDR1 is SGDLS and CDR2 is YYNGEE. The CDR3 has 16 amino acids. V was clipped by 1 base and J by 0 bases, with 12 bases between them. The CDR3 protein is CASSVSAGWSTDTQYF. The CDR3 DNA reads TGTGCCAGCAGCGTATCGGCGGGGTGGAGCACAGATACGCAGTATTTT.

This clone has just one count. J is TRBJ2-3 and V is TRBV6-7; the match to TRBD1 covers 7 bases. TRBV6-7 is designated an ORF whose function remains uncertain. The V and J ends lost 1 base and 2 bases, in that order; junction bases with no gene match: 6. The CDR3 loop spans 16 amino acids. The DNA for the CDR3 is TGTGCCAGCAGTTACTTCGGGACAGATTACACAGATACGCAGTATTTT. Residues: CASSYFGTDYTDTQYF.

The V and J genes are TRBV6-1 and TRBJ2-5; maybe TRBD1 (5 bases). This CDR3 comprises 16 residues. Germline V gives CDR1 MNHNS, CDR2 SASEGT. V shed 4 bases and J shed 2 bases, with 17 bases lying between them. For the CDR3, the DNA is TGTGCCAGCAGTGTTCAGAGTGGATGGACACAAGAGACCCAGTACTTC. This sequence encodes CASSVQSGWTQETQYF.

The sample holds a few counts of this clone. V is TRBV5-1 and J is TRBJ2-5; 8 bases map to TRBD2. Trimming removed 1 base from V and 4 bases from J; junction bases left unmatched: 6. The V gene's germline CDR1 is SGHRS and CDR2 YFSETQ. The CDR3 consists of 15 residues. The CDR3 is CASSLRGGIGETQYF. CDR3 nucleotide sequence: TGCGCCAGCAGCTTGCGGGGGGGTATTGGAGAGACCCAGTACTTC.

V usage is TRBV7-2 and J usage is TRBJ2-3; D gene uncertain. Trimming took 4 bases from V and 2 from J, leaving 4 bases between them. The CDR3 covers 12 residues. The V gene's germline CDR1 is SGHTA and CDR2 FQGNSA. The CDR3 DNA reads as TGTGCCAGCAGCTCCTACACAGATACGCAGTATTTT. Amino acids: CASSSYTDTQYF.